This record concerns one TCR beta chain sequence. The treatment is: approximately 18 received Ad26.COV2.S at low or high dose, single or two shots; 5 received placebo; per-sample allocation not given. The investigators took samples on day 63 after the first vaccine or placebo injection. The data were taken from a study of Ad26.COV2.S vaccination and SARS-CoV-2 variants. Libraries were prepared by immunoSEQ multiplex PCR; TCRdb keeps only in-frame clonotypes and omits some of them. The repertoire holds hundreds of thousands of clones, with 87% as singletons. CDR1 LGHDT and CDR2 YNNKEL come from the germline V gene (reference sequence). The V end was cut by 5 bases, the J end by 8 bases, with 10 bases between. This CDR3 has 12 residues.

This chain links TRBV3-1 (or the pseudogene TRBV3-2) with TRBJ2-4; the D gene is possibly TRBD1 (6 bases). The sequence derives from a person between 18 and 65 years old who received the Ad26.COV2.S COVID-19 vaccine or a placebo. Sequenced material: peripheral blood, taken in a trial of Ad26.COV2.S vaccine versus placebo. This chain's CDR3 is CASSYPGDIQYF. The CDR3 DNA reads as TGTGCCAGCAGCTACCCAGGGGACATTCAGTACTTC.